The 27 T cell receptor beta chains below come from one sample, sequenced in a study of blood T cell repertoires in COVID-19. The data were produced by immunoSEQ multiplex PCR, yet TCRdb's version contains in-frame clones alone and is incomplete. The data show 430,000 or so clones, roughly 90% seen once. The sample consisted of PBMCs or T cells enriched from blood (not recorded which). These receptor sequences come from a young woman who had been exposed to COVID-19.

This chain connects TRBV27 to TRBJ1-1, with D uncertain. V lost 1 base, J lost 1 base, and 10 bases lay in between. Per the germline V gene, CDR1 is MNHEY and CDR2 is SMNVEV (reference sequence). The CDR3 runs to 15 residues. The CDR3 region is CASSLYGNQNTEAFF. The CDR3 DNA reads as TGTGCCAGCAGTTTATACGGGAACCAGAACACTGAAGCTTTCTTT.

This clone was found once. This rearrangement joins TRBV14 to TRBJ1-1; D possibly corresponds to TRBD1 (5 bases). Germline V gene sequence: CDR1 SGHDN, CDR2 FVKESK. V dropped 2 bases and J dropped 1 base, with 17 bases sitting between them. This CDR3 is 17 amino acids long. The CDR3 DNA sequence: TGTGCCAGCAGCCAAACGTTGACGAGACAGACGAACACTGAAGCTTTCTTT. It encodes CASSQTLTRQTNTEAFF.

V usage is TRBV30 and J usage is TRBJ2-7; a possible D gene is TRBD1 (5 bases). Trimming removed 0 bases from V and 2 bases from J, with 8 bases in between. Germline CDR1 and CDR2: GTSNPN and SVGIG (reference sequence). The CDR3 runs 13 residues. The CDR3 DNA reads as TGTGCCTGGAGTGTACAGGTTACCTACGAGCAGTACTTC. This codes for CAWSVQVTYEQYF.

The V gene is TRBV7-2, the J gene TRBJ2-7; 8 nucleotides agree with TRBD2. This CDR3 is 16 amino acids long. Germline V lookup: CDR1 SGHTA, CDR2 FQGNSA. With V trimmed by 2 bases and J by 2 bases, 8 bases remained unmatched. The CDR3 DNA sequence: TGTGCCAGCAGCTTAATTGGGACTAGTATAGCCTACGAGCAGTACTTC. Its translation is CASSLIGTSIAYEQYF.

CDR3 in DNA: TGTGCCAGCAGCCAAGAGCACATCTATGGCTACACCTTC. Translating gives CASSQEHIYGYTF. The V gene is TRBV3-1 (or the pseudogene TRBV3-2), the J gene TRBJ1-2; no reliable D call. CDR1 and CDR2 from the germline V gene are LGHDT and YNNKEL (reference sequence). V was cut by 0 bases and J by 4 bases, with 6 bases left in between. This CDR3 region has 13 residues.

The rearrangement links TRBV4-2 to TRBJ2-1, with 8 bases aligning to TRBD1. Germline V gives CDR1 LGHNA, CDR2 YNFKEQ. The CDR3 extends over 14 amino acids. V lost 4 bases and J lost 3; bases outside the gene matches: 2. The CDR3 coding sequence is TGTGCCAGCAGCCCGGGGACAGGCTACAATGAGCAGTTCTTC. This encodes CASSPGTGYNEQFF.

This clone appeared a few times. The rearrangement links TRBV7-2 to TRBJ2-3; 10 positions match TRBD2. The CDR3 runs 17 residues. The trim removed 1 base at V and 1 base at J, leaving 5 bases unmatched. The germline V gene has CDR1 SGHTA and CDR2 FQGNSA. The CDR3 DNA reads TGTGCCAGCAGCTTAGAGCTAGCGGGAGTGGGCACAGATACGCAGTATTTT. As protein: CASSLELAGVGTDTQYF. Complete variable domain (other parts from reference TRBV7-2 and TRBJ2-3): GAGVSQSPSNKVTEKGKDVELRCDPISGHTALYWYRQSLGQGLEFLIYFQGNSAPDKSGLPSDRFSAERTGGSVSTLTIQRTQQEDSAVYLCASSLELAGVGTDTQYFGPGTRLTVL.

This clone was counted between two and nine times. V and J are TRBV6-5 and TRBJ2-7; 9 nucleotides align to TRBD2. CDR3 length: 15 residues. Germline-derived CDR1 and CDR2 are MNHEY and SVGAGI. The junction had 7 bases not matched to a gene; V was cut back by 7 bases and J by 0 bases. The CDR3 region is CASTQTSGSSYEQYF. In DNA, the CDR3 is TGTGCCAGCACCCAGACTAGCGGAAGCTCCTACGAGCAGTACTTC.

This clone was found a few times. The chain links TRBV7-8 to TRBJ2-7, with 8 bases that match TRBD1. Trimming cost V 5 bases and J 0 bases; bases outside gene matches: 6. Germline V CDR1 and CDR2: SGHVS, FQNEAQ. CDR3 size: 15 residues. CDR3 protein: CASSMDRVFSYEQYF. The CDR3 nucleotides read TGTGCCAGCAGCATGGACAGGGTTTTCTCCTACGAGCAGTACTTC.

CDR3 coding DNA: TGTGCCAGTAATATCAGGGGGGATCAGCCCCAGCATTTT. Protein product: CASNIRGDQPQHF. The chain has TRBV19 and TRBJ1-5; the match to TRBD1 covers 7 bases. J lost 5 bases, V lost 7 bases, and 5 bases had no gene match. The V gene's germline CDR1 is LNHDA and CDR2 SQIVND (reference sequence). The CDR3 is made up of 13 amino acids.

This sequence joins TRBV7-8 and TRBJ1-6; a possible D gene is TRBD1 (5 bases). Germline V CDR1 and CDR2: SGHVS, FQNEAQ. V was pared by 2 bases and J by 7 bases, with 12 bases between. This CDR3 comprises 15 residues. Here the CDR3 reads CASSLPAGRNSPLHF. The CDR3, as DNA: TGTGCCAGCAGCTTACCGGCAGGGCGGAATTCACCCCTCCACTTT.

This chain links TRBV4-3 with TRBJ1-1, with 12 bases lining up with TRBD1. Germline-derived CDR1 and CDR2 are LGHNA and YSLEER. CDR3 length equals 17 residues. The V gene end was trimmed by 4 bases and the J gene end by 1 base; junction bases not matched to a gene: 7. The CDR3 loop reads CASSRTGTGGSNTEAFF. DNA for the CDR3: TGCGCCAGCAGCCGCACCGGGACAGGGGGCTCGAACACTGAAGCTTTCTTT.

V and J are TRBV19 and TRBJ2-1; 8 positions agree with TRBD1. The CDR3 runs 12 residues. Trimming at V came to 10 bases and at J to 10 bases, leaving 9 bases not matched to a gene. Germline CDR1 and CDR2: LNHDA and SQIVND (reference sequence). The CDR3, as DNA: TGTGCCACTTATGGACAGGGCGCCGAGCAGTTCTTC. It encodes CATYGQGAEQFF.

This rearrangement joins TRBV12-5 to TRBJ2-5; possibly TRBD1 for D (5 bases). The CDR3 runs to 16 residues. Germline loops: CDR1 LGHNT, CDR2 FRNRAP. Trimming removed 1 base from V and 2 bases from J, with 14 bases in between. CDR3 DNA: TGTGCTAGTGGTTTGGGGGGCGGCGGAGAGCAAGAGACCCAGTACTTC. Translated, it gives CASGLGGGGEQETQYF.

The V call is TRBV7-9, the J call TRBJ2-4; the D gene is possibly TRBD1 (5 bases). Per germline, CDR1 SEHNR and CDR2 FQNEAQ (reference sequence). Trimming stripped 5 bases from V and 1 base from J, with 15 bases between. CDR3 size: 16 residues. CDR3 nucleotide sequence: TGTGCCAGCAGCCTCGACAGTATTAGGGCCAAAAACATTCAGTACTTC. Its translation: CASSLDSIRAKNIQYF.

The chain links TRBV11-3 to TRBJ2-1, with TRBD2 matching 13 bases. V was pared by 2 bases and J by 10 bases, with 5 bases of the junction left unmatched. There are 15 residues in the CDR3. Germline V lookup: CDR1 SGHNT, CDR2 YENEEA. The CDR3 loop reads CASSLTSGGAWEQFF. In DNA, the CDR3 is TGTGCCAGCAGCTTAACTAGCGGGGGGGCCTGGGAGCAGTTCTTC.

The chain has TRBV27 and TRBJ1-1; 10 bases match TRBD1. Looked up from germline, CDR1 is MNHEY and CDR2 is SMNVEV (reference sequence). Trimming removed 6 bases from V and 0 bases from J; junction bases left unmatched: 7. The CDR3 loop spans 16 amino acids. The CDR3 region has the DNA TGTGCCAGCAGCGACGGGGACAGGGGCTTGAACACTGAAGCTTTCTTT. This encodes CASSDGDRGLNTEAFF.

V is TRBV7-9 and J is TRBJ2-7, with D unresolved. Germline lookup yields CDR1 SEHNR and CDR2 FQNEAQ (reference sequence). The CDR3 runs to 14 residues. V shed 4 bases and J shed 0 bases, with 10 bases lying between them. The CDR3 region has the DNA TGTGCCAGCAGCTCTTACAGTTACTCCTACGAGCAGTACTTC. As protein: CASSSYSYSYEQYF.

The chain is built from TRBV4-1 and TRBJ1-5; the D is unclear. V was trimmed by 2 bases and J by 0 bases, leaving 17 bases between them. Per the germline V gene, CDR1 is MGHRA and CDR2 is YSYEKL. The CDR3 runs to 18 residues. CDR3 sequence reads: CASSQPPRGSLSNQPQHF. As DNA, the CDR3 is TGCGCCAGCAGCCAACCCCCGCGGGGTTCCCTTAGCAATCAGCCCCAGCATTTT.

The J gene is TRBJ1-2, the V gene TRBV19, with D unresolved. Trimming took 3 bases from V and 4 from J, leaving 12 bases between them. Germline loops: CDR1 LNHDA, CDR2 SQIVND (reference sequence). The CDR3 is 14 amino acids. The CDR3 DNA follows: TGTGCCAGTAGTATGGGCCGAATAGGCTATGGCTACACCTTC. Its translation: CASSMGRIGYGYTF.

The chain joins TRBV27 to TRBJ2-2; TRBD1 might be the D (5 bases). Looked up from germline, CDR1 is MNHEY and CDR2 is SMNVEV (reference sequence). Deletions cut 6 bases from V and 6 bases from J, with 14 bases between. This CDR3 comprises 14 residues. For the CDR3, the DNA is TGTGCCAGCAGAAAAAATAGGGGTGCCGGGGAGCTGTTTTTT. Amino acid sequence: CASRKNRGAGELFF.

The rearrangement joins TRBV11-2 to TRBJ1-2; 8 bases agree with TRBD1. CDR3 length: 16 residues. V shed 5 bases, J shed 3 bases, and the junction held 11 bases outside the gene matches. CDR1 is SGHAT and CDR2 is FQNNGV in the germline V gene. The CDR3 coding sequence is TGTGCCAGCAGCCCCCGGACAGGGATAGATGACTATGGCTACACCTTC. The encoded protein is CASSPRTGIDDYGYTF.

About this clone: The same CDR3 can be traced to other DNA sequences in this sample. The rearrangement uses TRBV7-6 and TRBJ2-7, with 8 bases aligning to TRBD2. The germline V gene encodes CDR1 SGHVS and CDR2 FNYEAQ. The junction had 5 bases not matched to a gene; V was cut back by 6 bases and J by 4 bases. CDR3 length: 13 amino acids. The CDR3 nucleotides are TGTGCCAGCAGTCTAGCGGGCGTTTACGAGCAGTACTTC. Its translation is CASSLAGVYEQYF.

The DNA for the CDR3 is TGTGCCAGCAGCTTAGGCCCCAGGGGTACCTACGAGCAGTACTTC. Translation gives CASSLGPRGTYEQYF. This chain links TRBV13 with TRBJ2-7; TRBD1 might be the D (6 bases). V lost 0 bases to trimming and J lost 2 bases, with 11 bases between them. Germline V CDR1 and CDR2: PRHDT, FYEKMQ (reference sequence). The CDR3 loop spans 15 amino acids.

This chain connects TRBV4-2 to TRBJ1-5; 12 nucleotides agree with TRBD1. The CDR3 spans 18 residues. The germline V gene encodes CDR1 LGHNA and CDR2 YNFKEQ. V was pared by 5 bases and J by 2 bases, with 10 bases of the junction left unmatched. Here the CDR3 reads CASSTRDRGRFGNQPQHF. CDR3 nucleotide sequence: TGTGCCAGCAGCACCCGGGACAGGGGGCGCTTTGGCAATCAGCCCCAGCATTTT.

The V and J genes are TRBV11-2 and TRBJ1-5; the D gene is possibly TRBD1 (6 bases). The V gene's germline CDR1 is SGHAT and CDR2 FQNNGV. This CDR3 has 14 amino acids. V lost 5 bases and J lost 0, with 8 bases in between. The CDR3 region has the DNA TGTGCCAGCAGCCCGGGACATAGCAATCAGCCCCAGCATTTT. Its translation: CASSPGHSNQPQHF.

The rearrangement joins TRBV18 to TRBJ1-1; TRBD1 agrees at 8 bases. Germline CDR1 reads KGHSH; CDR2 reads LQKENI. This CDR3 contains 15 residues. Germline trimming cut 4 bases from V and 5 bases from J; bases unmatched to any gene: 9. CDR3 nucleotides: TGTGCCAGCTCACTATACGGACAGGGAGGGACTGAAGCTTTCTTT. Translating it yields CASSLYGQGGTEAFF.